One sample yielded the 2 T cell receptor beta chains listed below, sequenced in a study of blood T cell repertoires in COVID-19. Measured with immunoSEQ multiplex PCR; TCRdb has only the in-frame clones, and not every one. The sample contains more than 90,000 clones, roughly 85% of which appear only once. Sequencing was carried out using peripheral blood. The source is a man aged 40-55 years with acute or convalescent COVID-19.

This rearrangement joins TRBV19 to TRBJ1-5, with D hard to call. V lost 3 bases, J lost 4 bases, and 7 bases lay in between. The CDR3 extends over 13 amino acids. Germline loops: CDR1 LNHDA, CDR2 SQIVND (reference sequence). The CDR3 sequence: CASSMPGNQPQHF. In nucleotides, the CDR3 is TGTGCCAGTAGTATGCCGGGAAATCAGCCCCAGCATTTT.

This clone was recorded a few times. The rearrangement uses TRBV5-4 and TRBJ2-2; possibly TRBD1 for D (5 bases). In germline, CDR1 is SGHNT, CDR2 YYREEE (reference sequence). Trimming took off 2 bases at V and 5 bases at J, with 13 bases between the two ends. The CDR3 sequence is 15 residues long. CDR3 amino acids: CASSFSRGGTGELFF. The CDR3 bases are TGTGCCAGCAGCTTCTCTAGGGGTGGTACCGGGGAGCTGTTTTTT.